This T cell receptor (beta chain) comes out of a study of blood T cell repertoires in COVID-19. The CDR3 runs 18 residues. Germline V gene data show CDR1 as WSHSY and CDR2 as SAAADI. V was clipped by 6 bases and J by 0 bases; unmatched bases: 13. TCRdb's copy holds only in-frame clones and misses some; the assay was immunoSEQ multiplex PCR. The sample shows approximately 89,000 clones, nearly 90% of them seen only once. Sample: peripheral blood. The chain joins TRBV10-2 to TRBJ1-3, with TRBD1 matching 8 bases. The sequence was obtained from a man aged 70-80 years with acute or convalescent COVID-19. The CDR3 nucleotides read TGCGCCAGCAGCGATGGGGCCCGACAGGGGAGCTCTGGAAACACCATATATTTT. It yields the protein CASSDGARQGSSGNTIYF.